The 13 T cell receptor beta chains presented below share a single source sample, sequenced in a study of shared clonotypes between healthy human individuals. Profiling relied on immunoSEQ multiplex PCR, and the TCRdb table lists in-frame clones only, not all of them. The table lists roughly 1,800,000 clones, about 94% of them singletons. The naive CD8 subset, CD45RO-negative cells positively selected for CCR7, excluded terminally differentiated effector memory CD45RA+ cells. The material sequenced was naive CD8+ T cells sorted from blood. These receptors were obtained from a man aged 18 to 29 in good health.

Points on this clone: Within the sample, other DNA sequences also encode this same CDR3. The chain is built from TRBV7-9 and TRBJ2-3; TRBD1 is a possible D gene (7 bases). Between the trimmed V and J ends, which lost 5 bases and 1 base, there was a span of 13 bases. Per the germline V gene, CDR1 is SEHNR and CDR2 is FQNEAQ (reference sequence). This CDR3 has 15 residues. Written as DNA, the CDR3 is TGTGCCAGCAGCCCCCCCAGGGGGGGCACAGATACGCAGTATTTT. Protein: CASSPPRGGTDTQYF.

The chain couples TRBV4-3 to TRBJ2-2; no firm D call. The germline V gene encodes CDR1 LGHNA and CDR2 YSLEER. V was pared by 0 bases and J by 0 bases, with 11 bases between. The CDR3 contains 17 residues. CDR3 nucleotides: TGCGCCAGCAGCCAAGATCGCGGAGATACGAACACCGGGGAGCTGTTTTTT. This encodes CASSQDRGDTNTGELFF.

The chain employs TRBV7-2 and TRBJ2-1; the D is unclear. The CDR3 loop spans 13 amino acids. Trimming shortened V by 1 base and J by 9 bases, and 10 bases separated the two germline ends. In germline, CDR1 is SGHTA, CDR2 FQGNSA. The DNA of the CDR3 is TGTGCCAGCAGCTTAGAGCTAGGGTTTGAGCAGTTCTTC. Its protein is CASSLELGFEQFF.

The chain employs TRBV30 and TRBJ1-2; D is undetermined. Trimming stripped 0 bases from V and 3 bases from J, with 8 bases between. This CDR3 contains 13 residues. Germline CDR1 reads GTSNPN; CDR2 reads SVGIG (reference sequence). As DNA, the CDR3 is TGTGCCTGGAGTGTAGGCCAACACTATGGCTACACCTTC. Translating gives CAWSVGQHYGYTF.

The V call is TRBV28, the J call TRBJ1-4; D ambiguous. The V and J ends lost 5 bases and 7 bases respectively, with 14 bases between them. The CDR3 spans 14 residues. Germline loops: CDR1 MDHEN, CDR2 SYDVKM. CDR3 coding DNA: TGTGCCAGCAGTGGCACCTCCGGGAGTGAAAAACTGTTTTTT. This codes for CASSGTSGSEKLFF.

The chain's CDR3 is CASSHLAAQLNYEQYF. The DNA for the CDR3 is TGCGCCAGCAGCCACCTGGCGGCACAATTGAACTACGAGCAGTACTTC. The chain carries TRBV4-1 and TRBJ2-7; D remains ambiguous. The germline V gene encodes CDR1 MGHRA and CDR2 YSYEKL. Trimming removed 3 bases at V and 3 bases at J, with 18 bases between. The CDR3 loop spans 16 amino acids.

For the CDR3, the DNA is TGTGCCATCAGTGGTAACAGTACCTACGAGCAGTACTTC. Protein: CAISGNSTYEQYF. The chain joins TRBV10-3 to TRBJ2-7; D remains ambiguous. This CDR3 region has 13 residues. The V gene's germline CDR1 is ENHRY and CDR2 SYGVKD. The germline V and J ends were trimmed by 4 bases and 2 bases, with 9 bases remaining between them.

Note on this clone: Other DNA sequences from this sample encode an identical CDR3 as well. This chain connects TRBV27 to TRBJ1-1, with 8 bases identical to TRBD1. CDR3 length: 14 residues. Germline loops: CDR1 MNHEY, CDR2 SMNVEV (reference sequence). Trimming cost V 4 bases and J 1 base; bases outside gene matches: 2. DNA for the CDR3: TGTGCCAGCAGTTCGACAGGGGAGAACACTGAAGCTTTCTTT. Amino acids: CASSSTGENTEAFF.

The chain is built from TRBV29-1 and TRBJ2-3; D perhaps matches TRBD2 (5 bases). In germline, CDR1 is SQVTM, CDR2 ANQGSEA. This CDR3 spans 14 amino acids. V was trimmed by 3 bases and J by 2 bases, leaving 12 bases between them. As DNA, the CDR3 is TGCAGCGTTGATTTGCGGGTAAACACAGATACGCAGTATTTT. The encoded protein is CSVDLRVNTDTQYF.

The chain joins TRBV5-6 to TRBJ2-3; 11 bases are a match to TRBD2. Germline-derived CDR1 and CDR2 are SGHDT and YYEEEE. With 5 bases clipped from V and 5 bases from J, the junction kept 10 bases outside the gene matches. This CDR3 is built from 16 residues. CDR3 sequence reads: CASSSGTSGPVDTQYF. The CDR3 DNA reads TGTGCCAGCAGTTCTGGGACTAGCGGACCCGTAGATACGCAGTATTTT. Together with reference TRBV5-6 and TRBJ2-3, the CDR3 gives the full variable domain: DAGVTQSPTHLIKTRGQQVTLRCSPKSGHDTVSWYQQALGQGPQFIFQYYEEEERQRGNFPDRFSGHQFPNYSSELNVNALLLGDSALYLCASSSGTSGPVDTQYFGPGTRLTVL.

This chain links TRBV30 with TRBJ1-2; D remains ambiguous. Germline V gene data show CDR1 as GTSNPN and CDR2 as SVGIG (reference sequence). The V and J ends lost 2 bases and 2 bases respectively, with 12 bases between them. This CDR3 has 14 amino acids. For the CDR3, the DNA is TGTGCCTGGAGTCAGGTGGGAGGGAACTATGGCTACACCTTC. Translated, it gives CAWSQVGGNYGYTF.

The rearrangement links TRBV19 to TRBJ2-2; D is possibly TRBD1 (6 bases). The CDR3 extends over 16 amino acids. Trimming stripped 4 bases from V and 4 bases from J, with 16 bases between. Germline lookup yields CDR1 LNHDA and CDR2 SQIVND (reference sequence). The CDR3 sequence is CASSTEKTGSTGELFF. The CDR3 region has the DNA TGTGCCAGTAGTACCGAAAAAACAGGGAGCACCGGGGAGCTGTTTTTT.

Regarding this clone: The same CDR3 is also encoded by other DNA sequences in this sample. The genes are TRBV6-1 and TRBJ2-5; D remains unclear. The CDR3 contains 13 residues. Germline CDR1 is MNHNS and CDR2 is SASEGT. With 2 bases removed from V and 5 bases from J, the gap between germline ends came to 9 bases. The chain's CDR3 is CASSELRWETQYF. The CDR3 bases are TGTGCCAGCAGTGAACTTAGATGGGAGACCCAGTACTTC.